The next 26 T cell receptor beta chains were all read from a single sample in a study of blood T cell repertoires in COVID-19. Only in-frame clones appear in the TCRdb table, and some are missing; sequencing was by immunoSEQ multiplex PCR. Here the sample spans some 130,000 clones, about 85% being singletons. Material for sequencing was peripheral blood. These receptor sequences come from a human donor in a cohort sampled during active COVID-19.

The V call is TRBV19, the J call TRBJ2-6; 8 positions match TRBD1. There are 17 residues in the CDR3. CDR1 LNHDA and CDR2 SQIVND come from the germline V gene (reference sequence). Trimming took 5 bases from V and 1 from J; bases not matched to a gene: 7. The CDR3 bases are TGTGCCAGTAGTCTCCGACAGGGGAGGTCTGGGGCCAACGTCCTGACTTTC. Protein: CASSLRQGRSGANVLTF.

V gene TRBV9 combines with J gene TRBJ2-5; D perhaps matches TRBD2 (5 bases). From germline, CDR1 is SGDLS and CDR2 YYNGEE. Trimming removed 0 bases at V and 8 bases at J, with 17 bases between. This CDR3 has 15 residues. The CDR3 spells CASSVGRTDLATQYF. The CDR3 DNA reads TGTGCCAGCAGCGTAGGTCGAACAGACCTAGCTACCCAGTACTTC.

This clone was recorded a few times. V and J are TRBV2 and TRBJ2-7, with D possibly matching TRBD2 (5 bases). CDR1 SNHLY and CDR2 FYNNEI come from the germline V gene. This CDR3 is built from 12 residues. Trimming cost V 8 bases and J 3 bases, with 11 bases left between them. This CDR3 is CASLGLFYEQYF. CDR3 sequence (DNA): TGTGCCAGCCTTGGACTGTTCTACGAGCAGTACTTC.

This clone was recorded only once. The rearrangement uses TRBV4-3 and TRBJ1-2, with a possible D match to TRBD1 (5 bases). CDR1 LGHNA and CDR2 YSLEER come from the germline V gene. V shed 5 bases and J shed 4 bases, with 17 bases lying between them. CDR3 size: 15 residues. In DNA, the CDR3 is TGCGCCAGCAGCTTCGGCGGGGGTGGAACCTATGGCTACACCTTC. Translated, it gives CASSFGGGGTYGYTF.

The CDR3: CASLTGTGGINQPQHF. CDR3 sequence (DNA): TGTGCCAGCCTAACCGGGACAGGGGGTATCAATCAGCCCCAGCATTTT. The rearrangement links TRBV28 to TRBJ1-5; 11 bases fit TRBD1. This CDR3 contains 16 residues. Germline V gene sequence: CDR1 MDHEN, CDR2 SYDVKM. V lost 8 bases and J lost 3; bases outside the gene matches: 9.

The CDR3 DNA reads TGTGCCAGCAGCCAAGCCGTTGGAGCGGCGACCTACCAAGAGACCCAGTACTTC. Translating it yields CASSQAVGAATYQETQYF. The rearrangement links TRBV3-1 (or the pseudogene TRBV3-2) to TRBJ2-5; tentatively, D is TRBD2 (5 bases). Germline V gene sequence: CDR1 LGHDT, CDR2 YNNKEL (reference sequence). The length of the CDR3 is 18 residues. V dropped 1 base and J dropped 0 bases, with 18 bases sitting between them.

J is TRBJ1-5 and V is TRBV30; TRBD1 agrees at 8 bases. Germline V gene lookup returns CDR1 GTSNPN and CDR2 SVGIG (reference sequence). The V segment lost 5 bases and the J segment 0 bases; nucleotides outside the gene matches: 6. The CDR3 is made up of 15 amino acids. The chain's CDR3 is CAWGQGRFSNQPQHF. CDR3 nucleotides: TGTGCCTGGGGACAGGGTAGGTTTAGCAATCAGCCCCAGCATTTT.

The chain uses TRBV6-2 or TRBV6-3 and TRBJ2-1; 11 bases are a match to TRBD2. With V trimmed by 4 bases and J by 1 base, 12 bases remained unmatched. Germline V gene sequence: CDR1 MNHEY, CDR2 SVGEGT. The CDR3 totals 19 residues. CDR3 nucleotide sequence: TGTGCCAGCAGTTCCATACTAGCGGGGGCCTGGGGGTCCTACAATGAGCAGTTCTTC. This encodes CASSSILAGAWGSYNEQFF.

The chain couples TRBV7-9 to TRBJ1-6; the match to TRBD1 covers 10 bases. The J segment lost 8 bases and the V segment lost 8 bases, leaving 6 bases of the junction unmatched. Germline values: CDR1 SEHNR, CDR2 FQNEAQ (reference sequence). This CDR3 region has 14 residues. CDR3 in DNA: TGTGCCAGCGGGGTCGGACAGGGGGATTCACCCCTCCACTTT. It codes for CASGVGQGDSPLHF.

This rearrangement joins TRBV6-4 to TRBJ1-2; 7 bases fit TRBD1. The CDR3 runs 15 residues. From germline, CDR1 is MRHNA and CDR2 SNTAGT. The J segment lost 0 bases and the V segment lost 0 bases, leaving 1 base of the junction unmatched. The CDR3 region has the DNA TGTGCCAGCAGTGACTCAGACAGGGCTAACTATGGCTACACCTTC. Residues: CASSDSDRANYGYTF.

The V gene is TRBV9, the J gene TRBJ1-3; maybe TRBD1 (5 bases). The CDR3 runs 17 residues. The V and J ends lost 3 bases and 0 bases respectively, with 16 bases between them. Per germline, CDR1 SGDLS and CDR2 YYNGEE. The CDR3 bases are TGTGCCAGCAGCGCCGATCCCCATAGGGGCTCTGGAAACACCATATATTTT. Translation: CASSADPHRGSGNTIYF. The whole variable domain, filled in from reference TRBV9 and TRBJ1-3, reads DSGVTQTPKHLITATGQRVTLRCSPRSGDLSVYWYQQSLDQGLQFLIQYYNGEERAKGNILERFSAQQFPDLHSELNLSSLELGDSALYFCASSADPHRGSGNTIYFGEGSWLTVV.

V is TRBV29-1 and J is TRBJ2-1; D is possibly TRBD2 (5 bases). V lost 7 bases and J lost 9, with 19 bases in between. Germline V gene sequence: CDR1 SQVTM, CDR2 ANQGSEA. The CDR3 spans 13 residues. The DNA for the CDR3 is TGCAGCGCCTGGACTTCGGGGTGGGGTGAGCAGTTCTTC. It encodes CSAWTSGWGEQFF.

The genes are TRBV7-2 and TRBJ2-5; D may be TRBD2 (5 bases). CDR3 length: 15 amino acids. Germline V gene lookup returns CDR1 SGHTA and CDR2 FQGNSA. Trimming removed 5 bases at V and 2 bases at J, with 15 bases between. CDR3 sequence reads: CASSTWAGVQETQYF. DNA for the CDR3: TGTGCCAGCAGCACGTGGGCCGGGGTACAAGAGACCCAGTACTTC. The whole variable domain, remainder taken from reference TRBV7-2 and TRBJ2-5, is GAGVSQSPSNKVTEKGKDVELRCDPISGHTALYWYRQSLGQGLEFLIYFQGNSAPDKSGLPSDRFSAERTGGSVSTLTIQRTQQEDSAVYLCASSTWAGVQETQYFGPGTRLLVL.

The CDR3 region has the DNA TGTGCCAGCAGAACAGGGAAGGAGTACACTGAAGCTTTCTTT. It yields the protein CASRTGKEYTEAFF. The genes are TRBV28 and TRBJ1-1, with D possibly being TRBD1 (6 bases). Between the trimmed V and J ends, which lost 6 bases and 3 bases, there was a span of 14 bases. There are 14 residues in the CDR3. Germline lookup yields CDR1 MDHEN and CDR2 SYDVKM.

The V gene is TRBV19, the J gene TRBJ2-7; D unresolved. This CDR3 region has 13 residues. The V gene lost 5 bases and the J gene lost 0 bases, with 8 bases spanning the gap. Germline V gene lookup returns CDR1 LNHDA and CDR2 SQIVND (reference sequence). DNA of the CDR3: TGTGCCAGTAGTCCCCCCAACTCCTACGAGCAGTACTTC. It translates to CASSPPNSYEQYF.

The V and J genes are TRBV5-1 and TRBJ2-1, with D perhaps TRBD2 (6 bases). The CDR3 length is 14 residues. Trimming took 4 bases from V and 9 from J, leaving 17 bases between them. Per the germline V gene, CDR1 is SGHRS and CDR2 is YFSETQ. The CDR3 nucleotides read TGCGCCAGCAGCCGAAACCTAGCGCCCAGTGAGCAGTTCTTC. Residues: CASSRNLAPSEQFF.

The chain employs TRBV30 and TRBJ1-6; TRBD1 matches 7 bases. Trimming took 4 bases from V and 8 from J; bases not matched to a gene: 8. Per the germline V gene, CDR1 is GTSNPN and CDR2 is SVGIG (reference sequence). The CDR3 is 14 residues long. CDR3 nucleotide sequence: TGTGCCTGGAAAAAAACAGGGGACTATTCACCCCTCCACTTT. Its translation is CAWKKTGDYSPLHF.

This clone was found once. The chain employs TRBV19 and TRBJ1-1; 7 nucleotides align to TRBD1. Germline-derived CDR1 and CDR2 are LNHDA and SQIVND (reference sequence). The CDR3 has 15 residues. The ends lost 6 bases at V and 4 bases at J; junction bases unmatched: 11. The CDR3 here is CASRDKRTGSTEAFF. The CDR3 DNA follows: TGTGCCAGTAGGGACAAACGGACAGGTAGCACTGAAGCTTTCTTT.

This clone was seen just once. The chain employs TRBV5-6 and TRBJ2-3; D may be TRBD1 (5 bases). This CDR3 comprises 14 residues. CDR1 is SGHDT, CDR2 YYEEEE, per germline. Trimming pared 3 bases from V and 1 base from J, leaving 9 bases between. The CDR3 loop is CASSWAQGTDTQYF. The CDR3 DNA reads TGTGCCAGCAGCTGGGCACAGGGCACAGATACGCAGTATTTT.

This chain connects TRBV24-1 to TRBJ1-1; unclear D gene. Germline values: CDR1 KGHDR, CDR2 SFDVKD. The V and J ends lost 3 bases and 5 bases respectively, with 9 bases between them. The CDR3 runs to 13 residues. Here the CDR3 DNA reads TGTGCCACCAGTGATGTAGACAATACTGAAGCTTTCTTT. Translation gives CATSDVDNTEAFF.

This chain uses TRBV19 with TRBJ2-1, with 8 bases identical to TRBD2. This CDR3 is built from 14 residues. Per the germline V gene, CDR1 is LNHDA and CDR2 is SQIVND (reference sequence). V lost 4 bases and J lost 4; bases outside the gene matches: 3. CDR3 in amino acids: CASSTGLGYNEQFF. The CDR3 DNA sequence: TGTGCCAGTAGTACGGGACTAGGTTACAATGAGCAGTTCTTC.

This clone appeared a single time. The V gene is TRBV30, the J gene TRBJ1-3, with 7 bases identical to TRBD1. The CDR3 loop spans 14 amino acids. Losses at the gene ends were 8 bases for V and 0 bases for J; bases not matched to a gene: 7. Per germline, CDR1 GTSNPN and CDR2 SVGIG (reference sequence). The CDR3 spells CATGTAPSGNTIYF. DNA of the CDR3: TGTGCCACCGGGACAGCTCCCTCTGGAAACACCATATATTTT.

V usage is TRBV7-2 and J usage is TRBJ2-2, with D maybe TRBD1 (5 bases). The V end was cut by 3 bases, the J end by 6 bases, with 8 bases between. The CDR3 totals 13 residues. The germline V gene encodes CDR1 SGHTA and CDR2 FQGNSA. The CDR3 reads CASSFRVAGELFF. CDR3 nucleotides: TGTGCCAGCAGCTTCAGGGTCGCCGGGGAGCTGTTTTTT.

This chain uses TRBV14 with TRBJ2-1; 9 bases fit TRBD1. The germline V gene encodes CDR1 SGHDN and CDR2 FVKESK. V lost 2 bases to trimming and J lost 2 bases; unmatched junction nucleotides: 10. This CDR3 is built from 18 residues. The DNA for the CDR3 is TGTGCCAGCAGCCAACTTGACCAGGGGACAGGGACCTACAATGAGCAGTTCTTC. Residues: CASSQLDQGTGTYNEQFF.

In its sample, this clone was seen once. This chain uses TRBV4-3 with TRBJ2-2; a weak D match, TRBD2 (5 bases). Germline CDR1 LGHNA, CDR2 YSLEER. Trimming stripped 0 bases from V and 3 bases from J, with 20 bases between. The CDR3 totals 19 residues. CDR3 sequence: CASSQDTGIGVLDTGELFF. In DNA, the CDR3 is TGCGCCAGCAGCCAAGATACCGGGATCGGGGTTTTGGACACCGGGGAGCTGTTTTTT.

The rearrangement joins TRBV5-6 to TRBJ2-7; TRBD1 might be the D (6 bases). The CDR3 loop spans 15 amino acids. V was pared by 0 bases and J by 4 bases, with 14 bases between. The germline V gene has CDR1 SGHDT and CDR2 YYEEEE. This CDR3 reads CASSLAGTFLYEQYF. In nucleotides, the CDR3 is TGTGCCAGCAGCTTGGCGGGGACATTCCTATACGAGCAGTACTTC.